A single sample gave rise to the 14 T cell receptor beta chains below, sequenced in a study of T cell changes during pregnancy in multiple sclerosis. TCRdb keeps only in-frame clones here, not all; method: immunoSEQ multiplex PCR. The table includes some 40,000 clones, roughly 94% detected once. Here the sequenced sample was peripheral blood, taken in the third trimester of pregnancy. The receptors originated from a female donor with multiple sclerosis, enrolled in a pregnancy study.

This clone has a handful of counts. The chain has TRBV30 and TRBJ1-6; D possibly corresponds to TRBD1 (5 bases). Trimming removed 3 bases at V and 15 bases at J, with 18 bases between. The CDR3 extends over 13 amino acids. Germline loops: CDR1 GTSNPN, CDR2 SVGIG (reference sequence). The chain's CDR3 is CAWSSDSSGDLHF. In DNA, the CDR3 is TGTGCCTGGAGCTCCGACAGTTCTGGAGACCTCCACTTT.

The V call is TRBV25-1, the J call TRBJ2-5; possible D gene TRBD2, 5 bases. CDR1 MGHDK and CDR2 SYGVNS come from the germline V gene. This CDR3 spans 14 amino acids. With 3 bases removed from V and 2 bases from J, the gap between germline ends came to 10 bases. The DNA for the CDR3 is TGTGCCAGCAGTGATGCGGGCCGACAAGAGACCCAGTACTTC. This translates into CASSDAGRQETQYF.

The CDR3 coding sequence is TGTGCCAGCAGTGAAGTCACCGTTGGGACAGTGCACTACGAGCAGTACTTC. Protein sequence: CASSEVTVGTVHYEQYF. The chain employs TRBV6-1 and TRBJ2-5; 7 bases agree with TRBD1. With the DNA end fitting TRBJ2-7 better, the J assignment may be wrong. The CDR3 consists of 17 residues. Germline V gives CDR1 MNHNS, CDR2 SASEGT.

J is TRBJ1-4 and V is TRBV7-8; D ambiguous. Germline V gene data show CDR1 as SGHVS and CDR2 as FQNEAQ. V shed 1 base and J shed 3 bases, with 15 bases lying between them. The CDR3 runs 17 residues. The CDR3 sequence is CASSLGSIGSPNEKLFF. The CDR3 DNA sequence: TGTGCCAGCAGCTTAGGGAGTATAGGCAGCCCTAATGAAAAACTGTTTTTT.

In its sample, this clone was seen once. The chain employs TRBV19 and TRBJ1-5; TRBD1 matches at 7 bases. Trimming at V came to 7 bases and at J to 4 bases, leaving 7 bases not matched to a gene. The CDR3 consists of 14 residues. Germline V lookup: CDR1 LNHDA, CDR2 SQIVND (reference sequence). CDR3 DNA sequence: TGTGCCAGTAAGCCGGGACAGACGAATCAGCCCCAGCATTTT. Translating gives CASKPGQTNQPQHF.

In DNA, the CDR3 is TGCGCCAGCAGCTTGGAAGGACAGGAGCCCCAGCATTTT. Translated, it gives CASSLEGQEPQHF. This chain joins TRBV5-1 and TRBJ1-5; TRBD1 matches at 7 bases. Germline CDR1 SGHRS, CDR2 YFSETQ. The trim removed 0 bases at V and 8 bases at J, leaving 2 bases unmatched. The CDR3 spans 13 residues.

The V call is TRBV6-4, the J call TRBJ1-2; perhaps TRBD1 as D (5 bases). Trimming shortened V by 0 bases and J by 6 bases, and 11 bases separated the two germline ends. Germline V CDR1 and CDR2: MRHNA, SNTAGT. CDR3 length: 14 amino acids. The chain's CDR3 is CASSDSGEGNGYTF. For the CDR3, the DNA is TGTGCCAGCAGTGACTCGGGGGAGGGGAATGGCTACACCTTC.

The gene calls are TRBV5-1 and TRBJ2-1; 9 nucleotides match TRBD2. V gave up 5 bases and J gave up 5 bases; unmatched junction bases: 5. CDR1 is SGHRS and CDR2 is YFSETQ in the germline V gene. The CDR3 is made up of 14 amino acids. The CDR3 region has the DNA TGCGCCAGCAGGCTTTTAGCGGGGGACAATGAGCAGTTCTTC. Its translation is CASRLLAGDNEQFF.

This clone occurred once. This chain links TRBV2 with TRBJ2-1; 10 bases are a match to TRBD2. Germline trimming cut 10 bases from V and 9 bases from J; bases unmatched to any gene: 15. Per the germline V gene, CDR1 is SNHLY and CDR2 is FYNNEI. This CDR3 has 15 amino acids. CDR3 sequence: CATKEVAGGFGEQFF. The DNA for the CDR3 is TGTGCCACCAAAGAAGTAGCGGGGGGATTCGGTGAGCAGTTCTTC.

V and J are TRBV5-1 and TRBJ2-6, with TRBD2 matching 11 bases. This CDR3 has 19 residues. V shed 5 bases and J 0 bases; nucleotides not matched to a gene: 10. Germline loops: CDR1 SGHRS, CDR2 YFSETQ. CDR3 coding DNA: TGCGCCAGCAGGCACCGACTAGCGGGGAGTATCTCTGGGGCCAACGTCCTGACTTTC. It encodes CASRHRLAGSISGANVLTF.

The chain combines TRBV6-5 with TRBJ1-1; possible D gene TRBD1, 6 bases. Between the trimmed V and J ends, which lost 5 bases and 2 bases, there was a span of 15 bases. There are 15 residues in the CDR3. Looked up from germline, CDR1 is MNHEY and CDR2 is SVGAGI. CDR3 sequence reads: CASSPPFRGNTEAFF. CDR3 DNA: TGTGCCAGCAGTCCGCCCTTCAGGGGTAACACTGAAGCTTTCTTT.

The rearrangement links TRBV6-1 to TRBJ1-2, with D unresolved. Germline CDR1 and CDR2: MNHNS and SASEGT. The germline V and J ends were trimmed by 9 bases and 7 bases, with 9 bases remaining between them. This CDR3 region has 10 residues. CDR3 coding DNA: TGTGCCAGGGCCAAGTCTGGCTACACCTTC. Translation: CARAKSGYTF.

The V call is TRBV2, the J call TRBJ2-3; 13 bases match TRBD2. Looked up from germline, CDR1 is SNHLY and CDR2 is FYNNEI. The CDR3 is 16 residues long. V dropped 6 bases and J dropped 2; count of bases not matched to a gene: 5. The CDR3 sequence: CASSETSGRDTDTQYF. DNA of the CDR3: TGTGCCAGCAGCGAAACTAGCGGGAGGGACACAGATACGCAGTATTTT.

This clone was observed a few times. V is TRBV10-3 and J is TRBJ1-2, with D perhaps TRBD1 (6 bases). Germline V lookup: CDR1 ENHRY, CDR2 SYGVKD. CDR3 length: 15 amino acids. Trimming left V 5 bases short and J 5 bases short, with 18 bases between. The CDR3 DNA reads TGTGCCATCAGTATTCCGGACAGACCTCTGTATGGCTACACCTTC. This gives the protein CAISIPDRPLYGYTF.